Here is one TCR beta chain with its context. V lost 10 bases, J lost 6 bases, and 27 bases lay in between. This CDR3 is 17 amino acids long. The V gene's germline CDR1 is KGHDR and CDR2 SFDVKD. The data originate from a study of blood T cell repertoires in COVID-19. Background on the study: Samples of COVID-19 (acute and convalescent) were obtained from the United States, Italy and Spain. Nucleic acid was either cDNA or gDNA, and it came from T cells, B-cell-depleted T cells, or PBMCs.

Seattle patient enrollment occurred during active infection, with longitudinal follow-up thereafter. Original analysis: Reference gene primer amplification gave estimated nucleated cell counts. Some clones are missing from TCRdb's copy, which holds only in-frame ones; the method was immunoSEQ multiplex PCR. V, J and clone size derive from that table, while D and trimming were established from the DNA sequence. In the table there are 100,000 to 150,000 clones, 85% of which are singletons. The clonotype comes from a woman over 75 with COVID-19, enrolled during active disease. The chain couples TRBV24-1 to TRBJ2-1, with a tentative D call TRBD1 (8 bases). The sample consisted of peripheral blood. CDR3 region: CATGGGSGTGTPNEQFF. The DNA for the CDR3 is TGTGCCACTGGGGGGGGATCTGGGACAGGAACCCCCAATGAGCAGTTCTTC.